This note documents a single T cell receptor (beta chain) sequence. Antigen specificity is unknown. The entry originates in a study of long-term antiretroviral therapy in people with HIV. The authors ran the immunoSEQ assay, v3.0, at survey level. Target depth was roughly 35,000-55,000 T-cell genomes per sample. Libraries were prepared by immunoSEQ multiplex PCR; TCRdb keeps only in-frame clonotypes and omits some of them. In the table there are under 30,000 clones, around 93% of which are singletons. Clinicians in the United States treated all participants with HIV. Germline CDR1 is MGHRA and CDR2 is YSYEKL. CDR3 length: 15 amino acids. Deletions cut 0 bases from V and 1 base from J, with 7 bases between. Study observations and caveats: Pre-ART expanded clones dominated the repertoire at every time point. Repertoires with HIV possessed tighter CDR3 length spans than those of controls.

Sample: unsorted PBMCs, taken 7.4 years after starting antiretroviral therapy. This clonotype was sampled from a man in his forties or fifties with HIV. V is TRBV4-1 and J is TRBJ2-1, with D perhaps TRBD1 or TRBD2 (5 bases each). The CDR3 nucleotides read TGCGCCAGCAGCCAAGAGGGGGATTCCTACAATGAGCAGTTCTTC. Translating it yields CASSQEGDSYNEQFF.